The clone carrying this T cell receptor (beta chain) was observed a single time. The source of the sample is a study of technical replicates of blood from a few donors. Clones were read by immunoSEQ multiplex PCR, and TCRdb kept only the in-frame ones, dropping some. This table has 45,000 to 55,000 clones, about 96% appearing once. The material sequenced was T cells isolated from PBMCs. The sequence was collected from a human donor in good health.

CDR3 nucleotides: TGTGCCAGCAGCTTGCCCCAGGGCCACGAGCAGTACTTC. It translates to CASSLPQGHEQYF. The genes are TRBV7-9 and TRBJ2-7, with a weak D call TRBD1 (5 bases). The ends were cut back, 3 bases at V and 5 bases at J, with 11 bases in the middle. The germline gives CDR1 SEHNR, CDR2 FQNEAQ (reference sequence). This CDR3 has 13 amino acids.